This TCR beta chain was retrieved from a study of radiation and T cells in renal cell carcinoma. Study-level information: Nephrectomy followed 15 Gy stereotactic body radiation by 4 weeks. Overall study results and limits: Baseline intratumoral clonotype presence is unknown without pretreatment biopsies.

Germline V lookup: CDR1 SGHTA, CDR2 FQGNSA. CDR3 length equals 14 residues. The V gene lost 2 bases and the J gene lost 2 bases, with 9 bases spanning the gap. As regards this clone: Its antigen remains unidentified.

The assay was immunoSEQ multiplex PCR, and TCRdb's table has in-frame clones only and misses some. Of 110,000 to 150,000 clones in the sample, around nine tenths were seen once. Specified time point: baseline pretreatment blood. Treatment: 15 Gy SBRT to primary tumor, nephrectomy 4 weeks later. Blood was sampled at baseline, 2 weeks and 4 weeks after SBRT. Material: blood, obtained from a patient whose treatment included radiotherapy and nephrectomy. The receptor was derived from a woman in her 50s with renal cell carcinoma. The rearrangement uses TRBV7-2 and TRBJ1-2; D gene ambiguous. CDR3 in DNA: TGTGCCAGCAGCTTAAGTAGAGAGAACTATGGCTACACCTTC. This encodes CASSLSRENYGYTF.